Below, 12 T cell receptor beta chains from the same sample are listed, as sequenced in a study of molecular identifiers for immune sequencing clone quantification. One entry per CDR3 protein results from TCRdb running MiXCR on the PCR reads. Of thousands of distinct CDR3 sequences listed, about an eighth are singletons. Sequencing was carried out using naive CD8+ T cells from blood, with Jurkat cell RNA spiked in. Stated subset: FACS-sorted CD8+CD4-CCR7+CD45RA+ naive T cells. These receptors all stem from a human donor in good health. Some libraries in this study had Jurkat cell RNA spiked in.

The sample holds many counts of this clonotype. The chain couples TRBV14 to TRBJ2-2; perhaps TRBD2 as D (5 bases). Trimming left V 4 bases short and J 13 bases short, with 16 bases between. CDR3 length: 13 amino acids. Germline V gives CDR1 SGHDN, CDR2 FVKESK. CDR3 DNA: TGTGCCAGCAGCCTGGGCCCCAAGGCGGGGCTGTTTTTT. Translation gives CASSLGPKAGLFF.

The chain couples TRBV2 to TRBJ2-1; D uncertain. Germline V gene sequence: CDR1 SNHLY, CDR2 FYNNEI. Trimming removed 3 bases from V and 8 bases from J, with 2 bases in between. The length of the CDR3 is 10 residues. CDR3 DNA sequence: TGTGCCAGCAGTGACGATGAGCAGTTCTTC. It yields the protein CASSDDEQFF.

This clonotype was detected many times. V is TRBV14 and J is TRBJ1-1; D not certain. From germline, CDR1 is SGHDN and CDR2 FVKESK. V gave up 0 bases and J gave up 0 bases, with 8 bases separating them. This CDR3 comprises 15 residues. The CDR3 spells CASSQEIPLNTEAFF. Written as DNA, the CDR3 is TGTGCCAGCAGCCAAGAAATACCTTTGAACACTGAAGCTTTCTTT.

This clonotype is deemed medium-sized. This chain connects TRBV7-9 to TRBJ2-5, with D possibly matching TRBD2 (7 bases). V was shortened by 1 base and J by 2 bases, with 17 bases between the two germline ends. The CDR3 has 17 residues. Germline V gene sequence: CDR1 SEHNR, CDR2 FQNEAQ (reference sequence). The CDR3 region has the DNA TGTGCCAGCAGCTTAGGGGGGGGGGCCAGGCTACAAGAGACCCAGTACTTC. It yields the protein CASSLGGGARLQETQYF.

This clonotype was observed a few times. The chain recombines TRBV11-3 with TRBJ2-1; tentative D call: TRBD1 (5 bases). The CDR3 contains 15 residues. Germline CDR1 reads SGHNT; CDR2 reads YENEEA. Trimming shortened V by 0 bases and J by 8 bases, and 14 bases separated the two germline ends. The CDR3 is CASSLDFLTEDEQFF. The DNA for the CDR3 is TGTGCCAGCAGCTTAGACTTCTTGACAGAAGATGAGCAGTTCTTC.

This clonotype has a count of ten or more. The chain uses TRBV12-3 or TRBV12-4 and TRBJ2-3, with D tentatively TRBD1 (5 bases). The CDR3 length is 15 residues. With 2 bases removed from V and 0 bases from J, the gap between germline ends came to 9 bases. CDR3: CASSLQQASTDTQYF. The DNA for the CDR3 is TGTGCCAGCAGTTTACAACAGGCAAGCACAGATACGCAGTATTTT.

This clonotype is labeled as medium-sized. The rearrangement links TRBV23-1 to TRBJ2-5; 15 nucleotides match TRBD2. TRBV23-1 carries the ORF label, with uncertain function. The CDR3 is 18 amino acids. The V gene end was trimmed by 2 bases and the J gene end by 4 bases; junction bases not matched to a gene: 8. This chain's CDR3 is CASSQTGLAGGSLETQYF. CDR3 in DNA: TGCGCCAGCAGTCAAACGGGACTAGCGGGAGGTTCGTTAGAGACCCAGTACTTC.

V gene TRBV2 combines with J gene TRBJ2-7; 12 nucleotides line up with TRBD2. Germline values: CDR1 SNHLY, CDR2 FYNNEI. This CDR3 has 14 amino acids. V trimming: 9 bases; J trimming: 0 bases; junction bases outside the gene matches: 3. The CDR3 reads CASKLAGGSYEQYF. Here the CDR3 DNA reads TGTGCCAGTAAACTAGCGGGAGGCTCCTACGAGCAGTACTTC.

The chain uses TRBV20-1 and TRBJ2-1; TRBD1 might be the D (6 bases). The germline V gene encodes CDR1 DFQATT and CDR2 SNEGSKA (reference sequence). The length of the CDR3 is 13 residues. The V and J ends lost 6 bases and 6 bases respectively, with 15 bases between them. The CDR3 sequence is CSANRVTGNEQFF. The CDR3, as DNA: TGCAGTGCAAACAGGGTTACCGGCAATGAGCAGTTCTTC.

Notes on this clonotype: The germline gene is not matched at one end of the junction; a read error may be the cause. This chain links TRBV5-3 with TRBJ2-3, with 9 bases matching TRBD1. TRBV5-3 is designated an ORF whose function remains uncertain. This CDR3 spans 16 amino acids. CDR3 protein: CASSLLGQGMANTQYF. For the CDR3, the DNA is TGCGCCAGCAGCTTGCTCGGACAGGGGATGGCAAATACGCAGTATTTT.

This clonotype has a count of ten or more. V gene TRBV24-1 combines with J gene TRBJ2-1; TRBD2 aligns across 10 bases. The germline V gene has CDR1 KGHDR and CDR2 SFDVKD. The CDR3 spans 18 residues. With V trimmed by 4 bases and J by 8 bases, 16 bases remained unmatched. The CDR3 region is CATSEGSKREGPRDEQFF. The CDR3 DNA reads TGTGCCACCAGTGAGGGGAGTAAGCGGGAGGGGCCCCGTGATGAGCAGTTCTTC.

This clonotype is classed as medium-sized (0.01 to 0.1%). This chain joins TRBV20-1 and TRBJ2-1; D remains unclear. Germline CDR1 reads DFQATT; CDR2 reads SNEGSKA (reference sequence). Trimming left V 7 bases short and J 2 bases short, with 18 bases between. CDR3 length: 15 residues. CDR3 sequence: CSVAQTGDPYNEQFF. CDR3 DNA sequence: TGCAGTGTCGCCCAGACGGGTGATCCCTACAATGAGCAGTTCTTC.